These T cell receptor beta chains were read from a single sample in a study of T-cell memory formation after mild COVID-19. TCRdb reprocessed the 5' RACE reads via MiXCR and lists one record per CDR3 protein. The table lists some 150,000 distinct CDR3 sequences, around 25% of them singletons. Source material: PBMCs or a T cell subset sorted from them (not recorded which). The receptors were gathered from an adult woman who had mild COVID-19 (a few samples of this study predate the infection). Cell type and time point are not known. Both conserved end residues are part of each CDR3. Each record gives: D gene, V gene, J gene, clone size, CDR3 DNA, CDR3 protein. D genes are given only for firm matches. The size field is filled for only some rows; it gives once, few, many or a size class.

d_call: NA
v_call: TRBV7-9
j_call: TRBJ1-6
clone_size: few
cdr3_nt: TGTGCCAGCAGCTTAGGTTCACCCCTCCACTTT
cdr3_aa: CASSLGSPLHF

d_call: TRBD2
v_call: TRBV15
j_call: TRBJ2-1
clone_size: NA
cdr3_nt: TGTGCCACCAGCGGGTCCCGACTAGCGGGACTTGCCAATGAGCAGTTCTTC
cdr3_aa: CATSGSRLAGLANEQFF

d_call: NA
v_call: TRBV6-2/TRBV6-3
j_call: TRBJ2-5
clone_size: NA
cdr3_nt: TGTGCCAGCAGTTACTCTTCGAGGATTCCAGAGACCCAGTACTTC
cdr3_aa: CASSYSSRIPETQYF

d_call: NA
v_call: TRBV19
j_call: TRBJ1-1
clone_size: NA
cdr3_nt: TGTGCCAGTAGTATAGATGGGGGGAACACTGAAGCTTTCTTT
cdr3_aa: CASSIDGGNTEAFF

d_call: TRBD1
v_call: TRBV27
j_call: TRBJ1-2
clone_size: NA
cdr3_nt: TGTGCCAGCAGTCCGACAGGGATGATCTATGGCTACACCTTC
cdr3_aa: CASSPTGMIYGYTF

d_call: NA
v_call: TRBV14
j_call: TRBJ2-1
clone_size: NA
cdr3_nt: TGTGCCAGCAGCCAAGGGTCCGGCCATGAGCAGTTCTTC
cdr3_aa: CASSQGSGHEQFF

d_call: TRBD2
v_call: TRBV5-1
j_call: TRBJ2-1
clone_size: few
cdr3_nt: TGCGCCAGCAGCTCTCCGGGACTAGCAGGGTACAATGAGCAGTTCTTC
cdr3_aa: CASSSPGLAGYNEQFF

d_call: NA
v_call: TRBV5-1
j_call: TRBJ1-1
clone_size: NA
cdr3_nt: TGCGCCAGCACCCCGGGGAGGGGAGAGGACACTGAAGCTTTCTTT
cdr3_aa: CASTPGRGEDTEAFF

d_call: NA
v_call: TRBV7-2
j_call: TRBJ1-5
clone_size: many
cdr3_nt: TGTGCCAGCAGCTTAAGAGGGGATCAGCCCCAGCATTTT
cdr3_aa: CASSLRGDQPQHF

d_call: NA
v_call: TRBV3-2
j_call: TRBJ2-3
clone_size: few
cdr3_nt: TGTGCCAGCAGCCAAGATGGGACTAGCGGGATCCCCACAGATACGCAGTATTTT
cdr3_aa: CASSQDGTSGIPTDTQYF

d_call: NA
v_call: TRBV10-3
j_call: TRBJ2-2
clone_size: many
cdr3_nt: TGTGCCATCGGCACGGGTGAAACCGGGGAGCTGTTTTTT
cdr3_aa: CAIGTGETGELFF

d_call: TRBD2
v_call: TRBV7-2
j_call: TRBJ2-7
clone_size: NA
cdr3_nt: TGTGCCAGCAGCTTAGGGGGGGGAGCCTACGAGCAGTACTTC
cdr3_aa: CASSLGGGAYEQYF

d_call: NA
v_call: TRBV7-3
j_call: TRBJ1-6
clone_size: NA
cdr3_nt: TGTGCCAGCAGCTTCGATTATAATTCACCCCTACACTTT
cdr3_aa: CASSFDYNSPLHF

d_call: NA
v_call: TRBV10-3
j_call: TRBJ1-1
clone_size: NA
cdr3_nt: TGTGCCATCAGTGAGTCAGAACGTGTCTCGCGCACTGAAGCTTTCTTT
cdr3_aa: CAISESERVSRTEAFF

d_call: TRBD1
v_call: TRBV4-1
j_call: TRBJ1-1
clone_size: NA
cdr3_nt: TGCGCCAGCAGCCCGACAGGGCTTGAAGCTTTCTTT
cdr3_aa: CASSPTGLEAFF

d_call: NA
v_call: TRBV30
j_call: TRBJ1-2
clone_size: NA
cdr3_nt: TGTGCCTGGAGTGACCCAGAGCGTGGGGATGGCTACACCTTC
cdr3_aa: CAWSDPERGDGYTF

d_call: NA
v_call: TRBV4-3
j_call: TRBJ2-1
clone_size: NA
cdr3_nt: TGCGCCAGCAGCCAAGATGGAGGTCGTAACAATGAGCAGTTCTTC
cdr3_aa: CASSQDGGRNNEQFF

d_call: NA
v_call: TRBV7-9
j_call: TRBJ2-7
clone_size: few
cdr3_nt: TGTGCCAGCAGCTTAGAGGAGTCCTACGAGCAGTACTTC
cdr3_aa: CASSLEESYEQYF

d_call: NA
v_call: TRBV24-1
j_call: TRBJ2-7
clone_size: NA
cdr3_nt: TGTGCCACCAGTGTCGCCCGGCCCTGGTCCTACGAGCAGTACTTC
cdr3_aa: CATSVARPWSYEQYF

d_call: NA
v_call: TRBV27
j_call: TRBJ1-1
clone_size: NA
cdr3_nt: TGTGCCAGCAGTTTAATTCGGGGGAACACTGAAGCTTTCTTT
cdr3_aa: CASSLIRGNTEAFF

d_call: NA
v_call: TRBV9
j_call: TRBJ2-7
clone_size: NA
cdr3_nt: TGTGCCAGCAGTCCTCTGGTCAGCATCTACGAGCAGTACTTC
cdr3_aa: CASSPLVSIYEQYF

d_call: NA
v_call: TRBV12-3/TRBV12-4
j_call: TRBJ1-2
clone_size: few
cdr3_nt: TGTGCCAGCAGCCTATCCAGGGACTATGGCTACACCTTC
cdr3_aa: CASSLSRDYGYTF

d_call: TRBD1
v_call: TRBV10-3
j_call: TRBJ2-2
clone_size: few
cdr3_nt: TGTGCCATCAGTGCAATAAGGACAGGGGGGAACACCGGGGAGCTGTTTTTT
cdr3_aa: CAISAIRTGGNTGELFF

d_call: NA
v_call: TRBV9
j_call: TRBJ2-6
clone_size: few
cdr3_nt: TGTGCCAGCAGCGCCCACAACTCTGGGGCCAACGTCCTGACTTTC
cdr3_aa: CASSAHNSGANVLTF

d_call: NA
v_call: TRBV11-2
j_call: TRBJ2-2
clone_size: NA
cdr3_nt: TGTGCCAGCATCCCCACGGAGGACACCGGGGAGCTGTTTTTT
cdr3_aa: CASIPTEDTGELFF

d_call: NA
v_call: TRBV12-3/TRBV12-4
j_call: TRBJ2-7
clone_size: NA
cdr3_nt: TGTGCCAGCAGTTTTTTGACTAGGGCCTACGAGCAGTACTTC
cdr3_aa: CASSFLTRAYEQYF

d_call: TRBD2
v_call: TRBV27
j_call: TRBJ2-2
clone_size: NA
cdr3_nt: TGTGCCAGCAGTTCCGTCAGCGGGAGGGTTAACACCGGGGAGCTGTTTTTT
cdr3_aa: CASSSVSGRVNTGELFF

d_call: TRBD1
v_call: TRBV12-3/TRBV12-4
j_call: TRBJ2-6
clone_size: few
cdr3_nt: TGTGCCAGCAGTTTGACAGGGGATACCTCTGGGGCCAACGTCCTGACTTTC
cdr3_aa: CASSLTGDTSGANVLTF

d_call: NA
v_call: TRBV24-1
j_call: TRBJ2-1
clone_size: few
cdr3_nt: TGTGCCACCAGTGATCCACGACAGGACGACATTGAGAATGAGCAGTTCTTC
cdr3_aa: CATSDPRQDDIENEQFF

d_call: NA
v_call: TRBV7-9
j_call: TRBJ2-5
clone_size: few
cdr3_nt: TGTGCCAGCAGCATTACCGGGGCGCGGGAGACCCAGTACTTC
cdr3_aa: CASSITGARETQYF

d_call: TRBD1
v_call: TRBV5-1
j_call: TRBJ2-7
clone_size: many
cdr3_nt: TGCGCCAGCAGCTTGGGACAGGGGGTGCAGTACTTC
cdr3_aa: CASSLGQGVQYF

d_call: NA
v_call: TRBV29-1
j_call: TRBJ2-3
clone_size: NA
cdr3_nt: TGCAGCGTTGAACGTCGAGGGGGGCAGTATTTT
cdr3_aa: CSVERRGGQYF

d_call: NA
v_call: TRBV5-5
j_call: TRBJ1-5
clone_size: many
cdr3_nt: TGTGCCAGCAGCTTGGGAGGGAGCGGGAGCAATCAGCCCCAGCATTTT
cdr3_aa: CASSLGGSGSNQPQHF

d_call: NA
v_call: TRBV6-5
j_call: TRBJ2-7
clone_size: many
cdr3_nt: TGTGCCAGCAGTTACTCGGCAGGGAGCTCCTACGAGCAGTACTTC
cdr3_aa: CASSYSAGSSYEQYF

d_call: NA
v_call: TRBV4-1
j_call: TRBJ2-1
clone_size: few
cdr3_nt: TGCGCCAGCAGCCAAGGGAGGGATTTGAATGAGCAGTTCTTC
cdr3_aa: CASSQGRDLNEQFF

d_call: NA
v_call: TRBV7-9
j_call: TRBJ2-4
clone_size: NA
cdr3_nt: TGTGCCAGCAGCCGCGAGGCCAAAAACATTCAGTACTTC
cdr3_aa: CASSREAKNIQYF

d_call: NA
v_call: TRBV5-1
j_call: TRBJ1-1
clone_size: few
cdr3_nt: TGCGCCAGCAGCTTTATTCCGGCTGCTATGAACACTGAAGCTTTCTTT
cdr3_aa: CASSFIPAAMNTEAFF

d_call: TRBD1
v_call: TRBV6-5
j_call: TRBJ2-7
clone_size: many
cdr3_nt: TGTGCCAGCAGTTTTGGACAGGGCTCCTACGAGCAGTACTTC
cdr3_aa: CASSFGQGSYEQYF

d_call: NA
v_call: TRBV4-3
j_call: TRBJ1-5
clone_size: once
cdr3_nt: TGCGCCAGCAGCCAAGTAGTCAATCAGCCCCAGCATTTT
cdr3_aa: CASSQVVNQPQHF

d_call: TRBD1
v_call: TRBV15
j_call: TRBJ2-7
clone_size: NA
cdr3_nt: TGTGCCACCAGCAGAGGACAGGGGGCAATCGTCGACGAGCAGTACTTC
cdr3_aa: CATSRGQGAIVDEQYF

d_call: NA
v_call: TRBV2
j_call: TRBJ2-3
clone_size: NA
cdr3_nt: TGTGCCAGCAGTGAATGGCGTGAGGGGTTAAGCACAGATACGCAGTATTTT
cdr3_aa: CASSEWREGLSTDTQYF

d_call: TRBD1
v_call: TRBV18
j_call: TRBJ2-3
clone_size: NA
cdr3_nt: TGTGCCAGCTCACCCCGGACAGGGGGCAAGGATTTT
cdr3_aa: CASSPRTGGKDF

d_call: TRBD1
v_call: TRBV25-1
j_call: TRBJ1-2
clone_size: NA
cdr3_nt: TGTGCCAGCAGTGATTGGGACAGGGGGTCTTGGGGCTACACCTTC
cdr3_aa: CASSDWDRGSWGYTF

d_call: NA
v_call: TRBV7-2
j_call: TRBJ2-1
clone_size: NA
cdr3_nt: TGTGCCAGCAGCTTAGATCTTAGTGTGGCTGAGCAGTTCTTC
cdr3_aa: CASSLDLSVAEQFF

d_call: NA
v_call: TRBV5-6
j_call: TRBJ2-3
clone_size: NA
cdr3_nt: TGTGCCAGCAGTTTGCGGGGCAGGCATACAGATACGCAGTATTTT
cdr3_aa: CASSLRGRHTDTQYF

d_call: NA
v_call: TRBV5-1
j_call: TRBJ1-1
clone_size: few
cdr3_nt: TGCGCCAGCAGCTCCCTCGGTGAGGACACTGAAGCTTTCTTT
cdr3_aa: CASSSLGEDTEAFF

d_call: TRBD1
v_call: TRBV7-9
j_call: TRBJ2-7
clone_size: NA
cdr3_nt: TGTGCCAGCAGCTTGGGCTACAGGGGATCCTACGAGCAGTACTTC
cdr3_aa: CASSLGYRGSYEQYF

d_call: TRBD1
v_call: TRBV5-6
j_call: TRBJ1-2
clone_size: NA
cdr3_nt: TGTGCCAGCAGCTTTGGACAGGGCAACTATGGCTACACCTTC
cdr3_aa: CASSFGQGNYGYTF

d_call: NA
v_call: TRBV5-6
j_call: TRBJ2-7
clone_size: few
cdr3_nt: TGTGCCAGCAGCTCGGGACTCCTTCGCAGCGAGCAGTACTTC
cdr3_aa: CASSSGLLRSEQYF

d_call: TRBD2
v_call: TRBV5-1
j_call: TRBJ2-1
clone_size: NA
cdr3_nt: TGCGCCAGCAGCTTGGAAGGGACTAGCAATGAGCAGTTCTTC
cdr3_aa: CASSLEGTSNEQFF

d_call: NA
v_call: TRBV12-3/TRBV12-4
j_call: TRBJ2-7
clone_size: few
cdr3_nt: TGTGCCAGCAGTTTCCGGACGTCATACGAGCAGTACTTC
cdr3_aa: CASSFRTSYEQYF

d_call: NA
v_call: TRBV20-1
j_call: TRBJ2-7
clone_size: NA
cdr3_nt: TGCAGTGCTAATGAGGCATACGAGCAGTACTTC
cdr3_aa: CSANEAYEQYF

d_call: TRBD1
v_call: TRBV15
j_call: TRBJ2-7
clone_size: few
cdr3_nt: TGTGCCACCAGCAGAGATGGGCAGGGGGACTACGAGCAGTACTTC
cdr3_aa: CATSRDGQGDYEQYF